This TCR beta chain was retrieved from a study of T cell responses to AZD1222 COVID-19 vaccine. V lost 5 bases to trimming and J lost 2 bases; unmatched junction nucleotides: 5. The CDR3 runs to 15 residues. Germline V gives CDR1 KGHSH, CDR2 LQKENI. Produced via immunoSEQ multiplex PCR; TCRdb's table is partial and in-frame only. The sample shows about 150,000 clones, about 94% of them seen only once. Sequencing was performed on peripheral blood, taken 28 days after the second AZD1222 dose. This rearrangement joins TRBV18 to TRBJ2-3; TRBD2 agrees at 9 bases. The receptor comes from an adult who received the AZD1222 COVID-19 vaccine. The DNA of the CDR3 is TGTGCCAGCTCATGGACTAGCGAGATCACAGATACGCAGTATTTT. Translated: CASSWTSEITDTQYF.